The present entry profiles one T cell receptor (beta chain) with its context. This clone was seen a single time. The antigen it recognizes is unknown. No much larger clonotype is one base removed from it; base qualities were not supplied. The immunoSEQ Assay, a bias-controlled multiplex PCR, was used to amplify TCRbeta CDR3 regions from genomic DNA. The authors processed their data as follows. The number of nucleated cells in each sample was estimated by amplification of reference gene primers within the assay. To quantify the absolute abundance of each unique TCRbeta CDR3 rearrangement, sequence reads were collapsed and filtered. For each sample, productive Simpson clonality was calculated as the square root of Simpson's diversity index across productive rearrangements. Imported from immuneACCESS, the table was reduced by TCRdb to in-frame sequences with V and J called. These copies leave out some clones; in studies compared against another copy, an unresolved V gene accounts for under half, and the cause of the remainder is not known. V and J calls and clone size are copied from that table; D and trimming were computed from the DNA. This sample lists 150,000 to 200,000 clones; approximately 88% were detected once. The top ten clones comprise roughly 4.9% of the sample.

Enrolling through a virtual design, the prospective study's participants ranged in age from roughly 18 to 100 years and lived across roughly 23 United States geographic areas. In the prospective study, participants were assigned to cohorts based on the clinical history participants reported in a screening survey and a study questionnaire. Exposed participants had been in contact with someone with a PCR-confirmed or clinician-diagnosed COVID-19 case within 2 weeks of study entry. Each participant in the prospective study had whole blood, serum and a nasopharyngeal or oropharyngeal swab collected by mobile phlebotomists. Over a roughly 2-month period, participants in the prospective study had the option of providing additional blood draws and questionnaires. Before DNA extraction, blood samples from the prospective study were shipped at room temperature or frozen. This sample is part of a study of blood T cell repertoires in COVID-19 (dated by TCRdb to about 2020). For the wider study: Collaborator samples came from the United States, Italy and Spain and covered acute and convalescent phases of COVID-19. The material from the prospective study consisted of cDNA or gDNA derived from T cells, B-cell-depleted T cells, or PBMCs. Samples came from the ongoing ImmuneRACE study (first 160 participants) plus 1,254 subjects from 6 global collaborators. The dataset comprised deeply sampled blood TCRbeta repertoires from subjects exposed to, actively infected with, or recovered from COVID-19. The repertoires were released in a freely available public database intended as a resource for research on the immune response to SARS-CoV-2. Where available, HLA class I and class II types were obtained from metadata supplied by the sample provider rather than from assay-based typing. The sample metadata nearly always contained a de-identified subject ID, COVID-19 status, age in years and sex. Points the paper makes about the study in general: Clinical and demographic metadata were provided uncurated, with the amount varying by source and participant.

From the germline V gene (reference sequence), CDR1 is DFQATT and CDR2 is SNEGSKA. Including the terminal cysteine and phenylalanine, the CDR3 comprises 13 residues. The only DNA kept is the CDR3, 39 bases in frame from the first base. V was cut back by 3 bases and J by 7 bases, leaving a gap of 10 bases between them. This receptor was obtained from a man between 65 and 80 years old who had been exposed to COVID-19. The chain joins TRBV20-1 to TRBJ1-6, with the identity of the D gene unclear. The sample taken for sequencing was PBMCs or T cells enriched from blood (not recorded which). The CDR3 corresponds to CSASEGANSPLHF. The nucleotide sequence reads TGCAGTGCTAGTGAGGGAGCCAATTCACCCCTCCACTTT.